Here is one TCR beta chain with its context. The clone's antigen remains unknown. The sample holds no much larger clone one base away, and base qualities are not on file. The CDR3 numbers 17 residues from cysteine through phenylalanine. Just CDR3 DNA is preserved here, 51 bases in frame from base 1. V has 5 bases trimmed and J has 1 base trimmed; junction bases matching no gene number 13. According to the germline V gene, CDR1 reads SGHTA and CDR2 reads FQGNSA. Memory T cell samples that were not cultured went straight to sequencing right after ex vivo isolation. CD4+ total memory, central memory, effector memory and circulating T follicular helper cells were isolated from peripheral blood mononuclear cells. These data originate in a study of CD4 T cell repertoires in COVID-19 (dated by TCRdb to about 2021). The study in broad terms: For cross-reactivity analysis, CFSE-low cells were expanded with IL-2 for ten to eleven days and were then relabeled and restimulated with spike proteins from other coronaviruses. In COVID-19-recovered individuals, the study described naturally processed CD4+ T cell responses to SARS-CoV-2 spike and nucleoprotein and used TCR Vbeta sequencing to evaluate clonal composition. TCR Vbeta repertoire analysis of SARS-CoV-2-reactive T cells was conducted at the subset level in three recovered individuals. Summary of the overall study and its limitations: Several of the most expanded SARS-CoV-2-reactive clonotypes were found to be shared between two or all three memory subsets, suggesting intraclonal diversification. Between about 7 and 28% of SARS-CoV-2 clonotypes were also found in SARS-CoV and/or HKU1 spike-stimulated secondary cultures, consistent with cross-reactivity.

Library generation was performed with the immunoSEQ multiplex PCR assay. Under the source paper's analysis protocol: To quantify how much the repertoires of different subsets overlapped, the Chao-Jaccard similarity index was used along with counts of shared clonotypes. The immuneACCESS repertoire file appears here via TCRdb, limited to in-frame rearrangements. These files lack a portion of the clones; in checked studies, under half of the deficit traces to unresolved V genes, and the cause of the others is not known. D and trimming were read from the DNA, whereas the V and J calls and clone size are those reported in that table. This sample is represented by about 22,000 clones; roughly 84% of them were singletons. Jointly, the top ten make up over 0.55% of the sample.

The material was central memory CD4+ T cells from blood, obtained before the COVID-19 pandemic. In light of the paper, this sample's cell subset or site label describes: CD4+ T central memory cells. The TCR sequence derives from a human donor who had COVID-19. Recombination connected TRBV7-2 to TRBJ2-5, with TRBD2 identical over 7 junction bases. The CDR3 region has the sequence CASSPIIGLAGQETQYF. The bases are TGTGCCAGCAGCCCCATAATAGGATTAGCGGGCCAAGAGACCCAGTACTTC. Joined to the reference TRBV7-2 and TRBJ2-5 proteins, this CDR3 gives the full variable domain: GAGVSQSPSNKVTEKGKDVELRCDPISGHTALYWYRQSLGQGLEFLIYFQGNSAPDKSGLPSDRFSAERTGGSVSTLTIQRTQQEDSAVYLCASSPIIGLAGQETQYFGPGTRLLVL.